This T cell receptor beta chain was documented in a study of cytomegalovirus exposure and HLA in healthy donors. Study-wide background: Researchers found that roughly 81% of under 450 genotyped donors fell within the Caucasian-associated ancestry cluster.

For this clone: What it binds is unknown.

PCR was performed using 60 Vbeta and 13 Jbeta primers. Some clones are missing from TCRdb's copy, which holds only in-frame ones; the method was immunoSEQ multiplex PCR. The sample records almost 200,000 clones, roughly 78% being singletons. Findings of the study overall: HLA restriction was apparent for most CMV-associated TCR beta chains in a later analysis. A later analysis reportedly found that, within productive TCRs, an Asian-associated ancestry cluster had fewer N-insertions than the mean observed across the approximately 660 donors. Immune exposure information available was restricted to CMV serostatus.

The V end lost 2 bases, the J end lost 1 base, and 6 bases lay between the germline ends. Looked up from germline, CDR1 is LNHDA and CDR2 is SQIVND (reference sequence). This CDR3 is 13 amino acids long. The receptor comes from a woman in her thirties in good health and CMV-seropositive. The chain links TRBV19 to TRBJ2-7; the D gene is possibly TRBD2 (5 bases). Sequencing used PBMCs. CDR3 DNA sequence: TGTGCCAGTAGTATATCGGGATCCTACGAGCAGTACTTC. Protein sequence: CASSISGSYEQYF.